A single sample gave rise to the 5 T cell receptor beta chains below, sequenced in a study of human thymus T cells. Profiling relied on immunoSEQ multiplex PCR, and the TCRdb table lists in-frame clones only, not all of them. In the table there are 35,000 to 55,000 clones, approximately 93% of which are singletons. Sequencing used blood. The receptors here all came from a boy younger than two with a congenital heart defect but otherwise immunologically healthy.

This clone is a singleton in its sample. V gene TRBV9 combines with J gene TRBJ2-3; tentative D call: TRBD1 (6 bases). The CDR3 consists of 16 residues. The V and J ends lost 3 bases and 8 bases respectively, with 22 bases between them. CDR1 SGDLS and CDR2 YYNGEE come from the germline V gene. DNA of the CDR3: TGTGCCAGCAGCGCAATGGGGACAAAGGGGCGGAGTACGCAGTATTTT. Encoded protein: CASSAMGTKGRSTQYF.

CDR3 loop: CASSLESLSNEQYF. CDR3 coding DNA: TGTGCCAGCAGCTTAGAAAGTCTTTCTAACGAGCAGTACTTC. This chain links TRBV7-2 with TRBJ2-7, with D unclear. With 1 base removed from V and 5 bases from J, the gap between germline ends came to 12 bases. CDR1 is SGHTA, CDR2 FQGNSA, per germline. The length of the CDR3 is 14 residues.

Remarks on this clone: The junction departs from germline at one end; a sequencing error may be responsible. The DNA for the CDR3 is TGTGCCAGCAGTCAAGGGAACCGCGCGGGAAACACCATATATTTT. It is translated as CASSQGNRAGNTIYF. V and J are TRBV4-2 and TRBJ1-3; D gene unclear. CDR1 is LGHNA, CDR2 YNFKEQ, per germline. The CDR3 runs 15 residues.

This clone was picked up a small number of times. This chain joins TRBV6-6 and TRBJ1-1; D is ambiguous. Germline lookup yields CDR1 MNHNY and CDR2 SVGAGI (reference sequence). The CDR3 loop spans 12 amino acids. Trimming left V 2 bases short and J 3 bases short, with 4 bases between. CDR3 protein: CASSYVDTEAFF. For the CDR3, the DNA is TGTGCCAGCAGTTACGTGGACACTGAAGCTTTCTTT.

The rearrangement joins TRBV4-3 to TRBJ2-7; TRBD2 aligns across 10 bases. Trimming at V came to 1 base and at J to 3 bases, leaving 3 bases not matched to a gene. The germline V gene encodes CDR1 LGHNA and CDR2 YSLEER. The CDR3 has 15 residues. The CDR3 is CASSQAPSGGYEQYF. The CDR3 region has the DNA TGCGCCAGCAGCCAAGCGCCTAGCGGGGGCTACGAGCAGTACTTC.